Below are 18 T cell receptor beta chains sequenced from a single sample in a study of monozygotic twins with inflammatory bowel disease. TCRdb re-called the 5' RACE reads, yielding one record per CDR3 amino acid sequence without DNA. The table for this sample gives roughly 150,000 distinct CDR3 sequences. The specimen sequenced was blood. These receptors all come from a human donor with ulcerative colitis or Crohn's disease, or a healthy co-twin of an affected twin (not recorded which).

This chain links TRBV24-1 with TRBJ2-1; with no DNA, the TCRdb D assignment of TRBD1 cannot be verified. The CDR3 covers 16 residues. CDR1 KGHDR and CDR2 SFDVKD come from the germline V gene. CDR3 in amino acids: CATSDYRGNSYNEQFF.

The chain uses TRBV15 and TRBJ2-2. The CDR3 totals 13 residues. Germline V lookup: CDR1 LNHNV, CDR2 YYDKDF (reference sequence). CDR3 loop: CATSTEYTGELFF.

V and J are TRBV6-1 and TRBJ1-5. Per germline, CDR1 MNHNS and CDR2 SASEGT. The CDR3 has 14 amino acids. The chain's CDR3 is CASSELTVNQPQHF.

The chain links TRBV5-1 to TRBJ2-5. The CDR3 extends over 15 amino acids. CDR1 is SGHRS, CDR2 YFSETQ, per germline. The CDR3 loop is CASSLGDTYQETQYF.

The chain links TRBV9 to TRBJ1-2; as DNA is missing, the TRBD1 call by TCRdb cannot be tested. This CDR3 is 17 amino acids long. In germline, CDR1 is SGDLS, CDR2 YYNGEE. The CDR3 is CASSVSTGPDRGYGYTF.

The gene calls are TRBV20-1 and TRBJ2-1; with no DNA, the TCRdb D assignment of TRBD2 cannot be verified. This CDR3 is built from 14 residues. Per germline, CDR1 DFQATT and CDR2 SNEGSKA (reference sequence). CDR3 protein: CSASGASETGEQFF.

This chain connects TRBV28 to TRBJ2-2; TCRdb gives TRBD2 as the D gene, but with no DNA this cannot be confirmed. Germline lookup yields CDR1 MDHEN and CDR2 SYDVKM. The CDR3 loop spans 16 amino acids. CDR3 region: CASSSLGIAGPGELFF.

The chain recombines TRBV7-9 with TRBJ1-2. The CDR3 contains 14 residues. The V gene's germline CDR1 is SEHNR and CDR2 FQNEAQ (reference sequence). CDR3 in amino acids: CASSFENLGNGYTF.

The V and J genes are TRBV28 and TRBJ1-3; TCRdb names TRBD1, which stays unverified in the absence of DNA. CDR1 is MDHEN and CDR2 is SYDVKM in the germline V gene. The CDR3 totals 15 residues. CDR3 in amino acids: CASSLGRLSGNTIYF.

J is TRBJ2-2 and V is TRBV5-1. Germline loops: CDR1 SGHRS, CDR2 YFSETQ. CDR3 length: 12 residues. The CDR3 protein is CASSFDTGELFF.

V gene TRBV9 combines with J gene TRBJ2-7; checking the TCRdb D call of TRBD1 is not possible without DNA. Germline assignment: CDR1 SGDLS and CDR2 YYNGEE. The CDR3 contains 14 residues. CDR3 in amino acids: CASSVDSGHNEQYF.

The chain has TRBV20-1 and TRBJ2-7; TCRdb's D gene call, TRBD1, goes unchecked for lack of DNA. The CDR3 covers 13 residues. Germline V gene data show CDR1 as DFQATT and CDR2 as SNEGSKA (reference sequence). CDR3 residues: CSARGVQAYEQYF.

V is TRBV18 and J is TRBJ1-5. Germline V gene data show CDR1 as KGHSH and CDR2 as LQKENI. This CDR3 has 15 residues. This CDR3 is CASSPSGNSNQPQHF.

This chain uses TRBV27 with TRBJ2-7; TCRdb's D call, TRBD2, is unchecked because there is no DNA. This CDR3 spans 16 amino acids. Germline assignment: CDR1 MNHEY and CDR2 SMNVEV (reference sequence). CDR3 loop: CASSALAEGPLTQQYF.

The V call is TRBV6-1, the J call TRBJ2-2; there is no DNA to check the TCRdb D call of TRBD1. Germline lookup yields CDR1 MNHNS and CDR2 SASEGT. CDR3 size: 15 residues. CDR3 in amino acids: CASRPGHTNTGELFF.

The V gene is TRBV12-3 or TRBV12-4, the J gene TRBJ1-2; there is no DNA to check the TCRdb D call of TRBD1. This CDR3 is 13 amino acids long. CDR3 in amino acids: CASRAGRPGGYTF.

The chain combines TRBV27 with TRBJ2-7; as DNA is missing, the TRBD1 call by TCRdb cannot be tested. The germline gives CDR1 MNHEY, CDR2 SMNVEV (reference sequence). This CDR3 has 15 amino acids. CDR3 sequence: CASSTGTSEPYEQYF.

The gene calls are TRBV3-1 and TRBJ2-5; the D call from TCRdb, TRBD2, cannot be confirmed without DNA. CDR1 is LGHDT, CDR2 YNNKEL, per germline (reference sequence). CDR3 length: 17 amino acids. CDR3 sequence: CASSLPLSGSPQETQYF.